A selection of T cell receptor beta chains follows, all from one sample in a study of T cells in Graves' hyperthyroidism and ophthalmopathy. TCRdb independently ran MiXCR on the multiplex PCR reads; one entry per CDR3 protein. The table includes approximately 400,000 distinct CDR3 sequences, approximately 15% detected once. The sequenced sample consisted of blood. The receptors were gathered from a woman in her thirties with Graves' hyperthyroidism. The CDR3 runs from the conserved cysteine through the conserved F or W. D genes are given only for firm matches. Clone size is stated in some rows and not others, as once, few, many or a class when expanded.

V: TRBV5-5
size: .
J: TRBJ2-1
D: TRBD2
CDR3: CASSFSRVEIAGPLRSYNEQFF
DNA: TGTGCCAGCAGCTTCAGCAGGGTCGAGATAGCGGGACCCCTTAGGTCCTACAATGAGCAGTTCTTC

V: TRBV4-1
size: .
J: TRBJ2-2
D: .
CDR3: CASSQEIYTGELFF
DNA: TGCGCCAGCAGCCAAGAAATCTACACCGGGGAGCTGTTTTTT

V: TRBV28
size: many
J: TRBJ2-7
D: .
CDR3: CASSSGSGALRAYEQYF
DNA: TGTGCCAGCAGTTCGGGTTCAGGGGCTCTGCGGGCCTACGAGCAGTACTTC

V: TRBV6-5
size: many
J: TRBJ1-6
D: TRBD1
CDR3: CASSPPGQGTSPLHF
DNA: TGTGCCAGCAGTCCCCCGGGACAGGGTACTTCACCCCTCCACTTT

V: TRBV25-1
size: few
J: TRBJ2-5
D: .
CDR3: CASSESPPGETQYF
DNA: TGTGCCAGCAGTGAATCCCCGCCAGGGGAGACCCAGTACTTC

V: TRBV9
size: few
J: TRBJ1-2
D: .
CDR3: CASSVGMGGLLGYGYTF
DNA: TGTGCCAGCAGCGTAGGGATGGGGGGGTTGTTGGGCTATGGCTACACCTTC

V: TRBV20-1
size: many
J: TRBJ1-4
D: TRBD1
CDR3: CSAPRDSGKQTNEKLFF
DNA: TGCAGTGCCCCCAGGGACAGCGGAAAGCAAACTAATGAAAAACTGTTTTTT

V: TRBV7-8
size: .
J: TRBJ2-5
D: TRBD2
CDR3: CASSLVTRGGRAAQTQYF
DNA: TGTGCCAGCAGCTTAGTTACTCGGGGCGGGAGGGCCGCACAGACCCAGTACTTC

V: TRBV20-1
size: few
J: TRBJ2-7
D: .
CDR3: CSAGFSGYEQYF
DNA: TGCAGTGCTGGGTTCAGCGGCTACGAGCAGTACTTC

V: TRBV24-1
size: .
J: TRBJ2-1
D: TRBD2
CDR3: CATSDTWTSGSFNEQFF
DNA: TGTGCCACCAGTGACACTTGGACTAGCGGGAGTTTCAATGAGCAGTTCTTC

V: TRBV7-9
size: many
J: TRBJ2-1
D: TRBD2
CDR3: CATAGLLAGGDSYNEQFF
DNA: TGTGCCACAGCCGGGCTGCTAGCGGGAGGGGACTCCTACAATGAGCAGTTCTTC

V: TRBV6-9
size: .
J: TRBJ2-7
D: TRBD2
CDR3: CASSYSKLAGEQYF
DNA: TGTGCCAGCAGTTACTCGAAACTAGCGGGGGAGCAGTACTTC

V: TRBV3-1
size: .
J: TRBJ1-5
D: .
CDR3: CASSQNGQPQHF
DNA: TGTGCCAGCAGCCAAAACGGTCAGCCCCAGCATTTT

V: TRBV5-4
size: .
J: TRBJ2-3
D: .
CDR3: CASNHPGEETDTQYF
DNA: TGTGCCAGCAACCACCCGGGAGAAGAAACAGATACGCAGTATTTT

V: TRBV9
size: many
J: TRBJ2-3
D: .
CDR3: CASSVVETSTDTQYF
DNA: TGTGCCAGCAGCGTAGTAGAGACTAGCACAGATACGCAGTATTTT

V: TRBV27
size: few
J: TRBJ2-3
D: TRBD2
CDR3: CASSLNGPSGRLTDTQYF
DNA: TGTGCCAGCAGTTTAAACGGACCGAGCGGGAGATTGACAGATACGCAGTATTTT

V: TRBV5-1
size: .
J: TRBJ2-7
D: .
CDR3: CASSLGAGEQYF
DNA: TGCGCCAGCAGCTTGGGTGCGGGGGAGCAGTACTTC

V: TRBV11-3
size: many
J: TRBJ1-1
D: .
CDR3: CASSLDRLTEAFF
DNA: TGTGCCAGCAGCTTAGATCGTCTCACTGAAGCTTTCTTT

V: TRBV11-3
size: few
J: TRBJ2-1
D: TRBD2
CDR3: CASSRDSGRAPRNEQFF
DNA: TGTGCCAGCAGCCGAGATAGCGGGAGGGCCCCGCGCAATGAGCAGTTCTTC

V: TRBV29-1
size: few
J: TRBJ2-3
D: .
CDR3: CSVLGGYPRTDTQYF
DNA: TGCAGCGTTCTGGGGGGCTACCCACGCACAGATACGCAGTATTTT

V: TRBV27
size: many
J: TRBJ1-4
D: TRBD1
CDR3: CASKYRGLDEKLFF
DNA: TGTGCCAGCAAGTACAGGGGGTTGGATGAAAAACTGTTTTTT

V: TRBV7-9
size: .
J: TRBJ2-1
D: .
CDR3: CASSLISLGGYNEQFF
DNA: TGTGCCAGCAGCTTAATATCCCTAGGAGGGTACAATGAGCAGTTCTTC

V: TRBV24-1
size: .
J: TRBJ2-5
D: .
CDR3: CATSDEWQETQYF
DNA: TGTGCCACCAGTGACGAGTGGCAAGAGACCCAGTACTTC